Listed below are T cell receptor beta chains from one sample, sequenced in a study of blood T cell repertoires in COVID-19. Generated by immunoSEQ multiplex PCR, the TCRdb table keeps only in-frame clones and is missing some. Of more than 85,000 clones detected, over 85% appear once; the ten largest clones hold roughly 4.2%. Sequencing was carried out using peripheral blood. These receptors were obtained from a human donor with COVID-19, enrolled during active disease. The donor label of this sample is uncertain. CDR3s include the opening cysteine and the closing phenylalanine or tryptophan. The D gene is left open where the match is weak.

j_call d_call v_call cdr3_nt cdr3_aa
TRBJ1-2 . TRBV6-5 TGTGCCAGCAGTTATTCCGTTAATGCTAACTATGGCTACACCTTC CASSYSVNANYGYTF
TRBJ1-1 . TRBV6-1 TGTGCCAGCAGTGGACGGAGGAACACTGAAGCTTTCTTT CASSGRRNTEAFF
TRBJ2-1 TRBD1 TRBV10-2 TGCGCCAGCAGTGTGGGACAGGGGTCCTACAATGAGCAGTTCTTC CASSVGQGSYNEQFF
TRBJ1-5 . TRBV10-3 TGTGCCACCGGGAACGGGGGCAATCAGCCCCAGCATTTT CATGNGGNQPQHF
TRBJ2-5 TRBD2 TRBV7-2 TGTGCCAGCAGCACTCCGGGACTAGCGGGCGTGGAGACCCAGTACTTC CASSTPGLAGVETQYF
TRBJ2-7 . TRBV5-1 TGCGCCAGCAGCTTGGGGGCCCTACTTTTCTACGAGCAGTACTTC CASSLGALLFYEQYF
TRBJ1-6 . TRBV28 TGTGCCAGCAGTCCCTCGGACGGGAGCTCCTATAATTCACCCCTCCACTTT CASSPSDGSSYNSPLHF
TRBJ1-1 TRBD1 TRBV6-5 TGTGCCAGCAGGACTTGGATGACAGGGGACACTGAAGCTTTCTTT CASRTWMTGDTEAFF
TRBJ2-1 . TRBV16 TGTGCCAGCAGCACCGACTCGTTCTCCTACAATGAGCAGTTCTTC CASSTDSFSYNEQFF
TRBJ2-1 . TRBV10-3 TGTGCCATCACCCCGGGGAGCGGATCTGACAATGAGCAGTTCTTC CAITPGSGSDNEQFF
TRBJ2-7 . TRBV5-1 TGCGCCAGCAGCTGGCGGGTTTCCTACGAGCAGTACTTC CASSWRVSYEQYF
TRBJ1-4 TRBD1 TRBV19 TGTGCCAGTAGTAGGGACAGGGGTAATGAAAAACTGTTTTTT CASSRDRGNEKLFF